The 17 T cell receptor beta chains reported below all come from one sample, sequenced in a study of vaccination and CD4 T cells after COVID-19 (dated by TCRdb to between 2021 and 2023). Library method: PCR. Sequenced on an Illumina iSeq 100. At the Johns Hopkins FTIC core, DNA from the cultured CD4+ T cells underwent TCR sequencing with the Oncomine TCR Beta short-read assay. The public reads were reprocessed in TCRdb via fastp at Q25 and MiXCR, keeping in-frame beta chains. Every distinct CDR3 protein forms one entry, paired with its most common genes and DNA. The sample table holds roughly 10,000 distinct CDR3 sequences, of which about 27% were seen once. Around 46% of the sample is taken by the ten largest. The antigens for these receptors are not known. Taken with the paper, the label for treatment or condition translates to: approximately 9-day PBMC culture with coronavirus spike peptide pools or control peptides (ViraFEST assay).

Sequenced here: CD4+ T cells from blood, cultured in vitro, sampled before SARS-CoV-2 vaccination. These receptors came from a human donor who received a COVID-19 vaccine.

This rearrangement joins TRBV5-1 to TRBJ2-7; TRBD1 might be the D (6 bases). CDR1 is SGHRS, CDR2 YFSETQ, per germline. The CDR3 loop spans 15 amino acids. Between the trimmed V and J ends, which lost 5 bases and 1 base, there was a span of 16 bases. The CDR3 protein is CASSPQGLQSYEQYF. DNA of the CDR3: TGCGCCAGCAGTCCCCAGGGGCTTCAGTCCTACGAGCAGTACTTC.

V gene TRBV6-1 combines with J gene TRBJ2-2; 7 bases match TRBD2. J lost 3 bases, V lost 8 bases, and 6 bases had no gene match. From germline, CDR1 is MNHNS and CDR2 SASEGT. The CDR3 is 14 amino acids. CDR3 coding DNA: TGTGCCAGCCGCACTAGCGACTACACCGGGGAGCTGTTTTTT. Protein: CASRTSDYTGELFF.

This clonotype was counted between two and nine times. The rearrangement links TRBV6-5 to TRBJ2-3; the D call may be TRBD1 or TRBD2 (5 bases each). Per germline, CDR1 MNHEY and CDR2 SVGAGI. The V and J ends lost 2 bases and 1 base respectively, with 10 bases between them. This CDR3 spans 15 amino acids. As DNA, the CDR3 is TGTGCCAGCAGTTACAGGGGAGTAGGCACAGATACGCAGTATTTT. Translation: CASSYRGVGTDTQYF.

The chain couples TRBV6-1 to TRBJ1-6; TRBD1 agrees at 12 bases. Germline CDR1 is MNHNS and CDR2 is SASEGT. CDR3 size: 20 residues. Trimming removed 3 bases from V and 3 bases from J; junction bases left unmatched: 12. The chain's CDR3 is CASSEFAGTGGADYNSPLHF. The CDR3 DNA is TGTGCCAGCAGTGAGTTTGCCGGGACAGGGGGCGCGGACTATAATTCACCCCTCCACTTT.

This sequence joins TRBV19 and TRBJ1-1; D call uncertain. Trimming stripped 3 bases from V and 3 bases from J, with 14 bases between. The germline V gene encodes CDR1 LNHDA and CDR2 SQIVND (reference sequence). The CDR3 loop spans 15 amino acids. The CDR3 spells CASSMGRQRDTEAFF. The CDR3 DNA sequence: TGTGCCAGTAGTATGGGCCGGCAGAGGGACACTGAAGCTTTCTTT. The variable domain in full, completed from reference TRBV19 and TRBJ1-1, reads DGGITQSPKYLFRKEGQNVTLSCEQNLNHDAMYWYRQDPGQGLRLIYYSQIVNDFQKGDIAEGYSVSREKKESFPLTVTSAQKNPTAFYLCASSMGRQRDTEAFFGQGTRLTVV.

This clonotype has only a few counts. The chain couples TRBV6-1 to TRBJ2-3; TRBD2 matches 7 bases. Losses at the gene ends were 8 bases for V and 2 bases for J; bases not matched to a gene: 13. Germline CDR1 and CDR2: MNHNS and SASEGT. This CDR3 is built from 16 residues. The CDR3 reads CASRKVTGGNTDTQYF. The CDR3 DNA is TGTGCCAGCCGCAAGGTTACGGGGGGAAACACAGATACGCAGTATTTT.

A few counts support this clonotype. The chain has TRBV30 and TRBJ1-2; 7 bases fit TRBD1. The germline V gene has CDR1 GTSNPN and CDR2 SVGIG (reference sequence). With V trimmed by 3 bases and J by 1 base, 5 bases remained unmatched. This CDR3 contains 14 residues. The chain's CDR3 is CAWSRQGGNYGYTF. The CDR3 DNA reads as TGTGCCTGGAGCAGACAGGGTGGTAACTATGGCTACACCTTC. The entire variable domain, with the rest obtained from reference TRBV30 and TRBJ1-2, is as follows: SQTIHQWPATLVQPVGSPLSLECTVEGTSNPNLYWYRQAAGRGLQLLFYSVGIGQISSEVPQNLSASRPQDRQFILSSKKLLLSDSGFYLCAWSRQGGNYGYTFGSGTRLTVV.

Note on this clonotype: A junction end diverges from the germline sequence, so it may reflect a read error. The chain couples TRBV10-3 to TRBJ2-7, with D possibly being TRBD1 or TRBD2 (6 bases each). Germline CDR1 reads ENHRY; CDR2 reads SYGVKD. The CDR3 is made up of 14 amino acids. The CDR3: CAISEPPGGDTARF. As DNA, the CDR3 is TGTGCCATCAGTGAGCCCCCCGGAGGGGACACGGCCCGCTTC.

V is TRBV5-4 and J is TRBJ2-2; a possible D gene is TRBD1 (6 bases). The CDR3 is 16 residues long. V gave up 0 bases and J gave up 0 bases, with 9 bases separating them. Germline lookup yields CDR1 SGHNT and CDR2 YYREEE (reference sequence). CDR3 in DNA: TGTGCCAGCAGCTTGGTTCAGGGGCCGAACACCGGGGAGCTGTTTTTT. Encoded protein: CASSLVQGPNTGELFF.

The rearrangement joins TRBV5-1 to TRBJ2-3; D is unresolved. Looked up from germline, CDR1 is SGHRS and CDR2 is YFSETQ. The CDR3 length is 13 residues. V was pared by 5 bases and J by 1 base, with 8 bases between. DNA of the CDR3: TGCGCCAGCAGTTATGGGGGCACAGATACGCAGTATTTT. As protein: CASSYGGTDTQYF.

The CDR3 nucleotides read TGTGCCAGCAGCTTAGATCACGGCTCGGCCTACGAGCAGTACTTC. Protein sequence: CASSLDHGSAYEQYF. The chain has TRBV7-3 and TRBJ2-7; D remains ambiguous. V lost 2 bases and J lost 2, with 13 bases in between. The CDR3 extends over 15 amino acids. From germline, CDR1 is SGHTA and CDR2 FQGTGA.

This rearrangement joins TRBV5-4 to TRBJ1-1; the D is unclear. Between the trimmed V and J ends, which lost 1 base and 2 bases, there was a span of 6 bases. Germline lookup yields CDR1 SGHNT and CDR2 YYREEE (reference sequence). CDR3 length equals 13 residues. This chain's CDR3 is CASSLPENTEAFF. The CDR3 DNA sequence: TGTGCCAGCAGCTTGCCGGAAAACACTGAAGCTTTCTTT. The full variable domain, with the rest looked up from reference TRBV5-4 and TRBJ1-1, is ETGVTQSPTHLIKTRGQQVTLRCSSQSGHNTVSWYQQALGQGPQFIFQYYREEENGRGNFPPRFSGLQFPNYSSELNVNALELDDSALYLCASSLPENTEAFFGQGTRLTVV.

A few counts support this clonotype. This chain links TRBV24-1 with TRBJ2-6; a possible D gene is TRBD2 (5 bases). The CDR3 loop spans 17 amino acids. V was pared by 6 bases and J by 2 bases, with 16 bases between. Germline V gives CDR1 KGHDR, CDR2 SFDVKD. The CDR3 DNA is TGTGCCACCAGTACCCGGACCGGGGAAACTGGGGCCAACGTCCTGACTTTC. It yields the protein CATSTRTGETGANVLTF.

The chain is built from TRBV6-1 and TRBJ1-4; D unclear. CDR3 length equals 14 residues. The germline V gene has CDR1 MNHNS and CDR2 SASEGT. V lost 7 bases, J lost 7 bases, and 16 bases lay in between. For the CDR3, the DNA is TGTGCCAGCATGTCACCCCCCGGACCTGAAAAACTGTTTTTT. It codes for CASMSPPGPEKLFF.

The V call is TRBV27, the J call TRBJ2-5, with a weak D call TRBD2 (6 bases). Germline lookup yields CDR1 MNHEY and CDR2 SMNVEV (reference sequence). Between the trimmed V and J ends, which lost 5 bases and 2 bases, there was a span of 18 bases. The CDR3 loop spans 16 amino acids. The CDR3 coding sequence is TGTGCCAGCAGTATACGCTTCCGGGGGTCACAAGAGACCCAGTACTTC. This gives the protein CASSIRFRGSQETQYF.

This clonotype was counted a few times. CDR3 sequence reads: CAWSADYLYSGNTIYF. DNA of the CDR3: TGTGCCTGGAGTGCGGATTACCTATACTCTGGAAACACCATATATTTT. The chain employs TRBV30 and TRBJ1-3; D remains ambiguous. Looked up from germline, CDR1 is GTSNPN and CDR2 is SVGIG (reference sequence). The CDR3 is 16 amino acids. Trimming pared 1 base from V and 0 bases from J, leaving 13 bases between.

CDR3 DNA sequence: TGCGCCAGCAGCCGGGCAGTTTCGGGGCTAGCCGCCTACGAGCAGTACTTC. It yields the protein CASSRAVSGLAAYEQYF. This chain joins TRBV4-1 and TRBJ2-7; D is perhaps TRBD1 or TRBD2 (5 bases each). This CDR3 has 17 residues. The V gene lost 4 bases and the J gene lost 2 bases, with 21 bases spanning the gap. The germline V gene has CDR1 MGHRA and CDR2 YSYEKL.